The subject of this entry is one TCR beta chain. This clone's antigen is unknown. No base-level quality is on record; no much larger clone is a single base apart. This record comes from a study of blood T cell repertoires in COVID-19 (dated by TCRdb to 2019 to 2021). Background for the entire study: Samples from collaborators originated in the United States, Italy and Spain and spanned both the acute and convalescent phases of COVID-19. The material from the prospective study consisted of cDNA or gDNA derived from T cells, B-cell-depleted T cells, or PBMCs. Nearly every sample came with metadata listing a de-identified subject ID, COVID-19 status, age in years and sex. The repertoires were released in a freely available public database meant as a resource for research on the immune response to SARS-CoV-2. Samples were obtained from the ongoing ImmuneRACE study (first 160 participants) and from 1,200 or so subjects provided by 6 global collaborators. Subjects who had been exposed to COVID-19, were actively infected with it, or had recovered from it provided the deeply sampled blood TCRbeta repertoires that made up the dataset. Where available, HLA class I and class II types were taken from metadata supplied by the sample provider and were not determined by assay-based typing. The paper as a whole reports these results and caveats: The quantity of clinical and demographic metadata differed by source and by participant and was supplied without curation.

The immunoSEQ Assay, a bias-controlled multiplex PCR, was used to amplify TCRbeta CDR3 regions from genomic DNA. As for the original processing: The number of nucleated cells in each sample was estimated from the amplification of reference gene primers within the assay. To quantify the absolute abundance of each unique TCRbeta CDR3 rearrangement, sequence reads were collapsed and filtered. Productive Simpson clonality was computed per sample as the square root of Simpson's diversity index over productive rearrangements. Sourced from immuneACCESS, this table was stored by TCRdb with only in-frame sequences that have V and J called. A share of the clones is absent; for the studies checked, an unresolved V gene accounts for under half, and the remainder has no known explanation. D and trimming were read from the DNA, whereas the V and J calls and clone size are those reported in that table. Counted in this sample were about 95,000 clones; roughly 90% of them appeared once. The top ten clonotypes cover approximately 5.4% of the sample.

One collaborating source in Seattle enrolled patients while the patients were actively infected and followed the patients over time throughout the course of disease. Whole blood was collected in K2EDTA tubes by collaborating institutions according to the institutions' own protocols. For TCRbeta analysis, collaborator samples were shipped as frozen whole blood, as isolated PBMCs, or as DNA extracted from either sample type. The germline V gene specifies SNHLY as CDR1 and FYNNEI as CDR2. V is cut by 11 bases and J by 3 bases, and the space between the germline ends is 23 bases. From cysteine to phenylalanine, the CDR3 is 15 amino acids long. The only DNA kept is the CDR3, 45 bases in frame from the first base.

The sequence was obtained from a man aged 55-75 years with COVID-19, enrolled during active disease. Input material: peripheral blood. The rearrangement combines TRBV2 with TRBJ2-7, and perhaps TRBD1 as D gene, on 7 matching bases. The CDR3 has the sequence CALRGVGAPDYEQYF. The base sequence is TGTGCCCTCAGGGGGGTAGGGGCGCCCGACTACGAGCAGTACTTC. When the CDR3 is completed using the reference TRBV2 and TRBJ2-7 genes on either side, the full variable domain is EPEVTQTPSHQVTQMGQEVILRCVPISNHLYFYWYRQILGQKVEFLVSFYNNEISEKSEIFDDQFSVERPDGSNFTLKIRSTKLEDSAMYFCALRGVGAPDYEQYFGPGTRLTVT.